This T cell receptor (beta chain) was identified in a study of shared clonotypes between healthy human individuals. TCRdb's copy holds only in-frame clones and misses some; the assay was immunoSEQ multiplex PCR. The data show 110,000 or so clones, about 70% seen once. On this clone: Its antigen is not identified. A read error is the likely source, as a far larger clone sits one nucleotide away.

Only Caucasian adults living in Nashville, Tennessee made up the donor group. There are 14 residues in the CDR3. Between the trimmed V and J ends, which lost 5 bases and 0 bases, there was a span of 11 bases. CDR1 and CDR2 from the germline V gene are SEHNR and FQNEAQ (reference sequence). The study's findings and limits: Donors were few, which limited the genetic and exposure-history diversity represented.

This chain uses TRBV7-9 with TRBJ2-7; either TRBD1 or TRBD2 may fit D (7 bases each). Material for sequencing was memory CD8+ T cells sorted from blood. The sample's subset: CD45RO+ cells pooled with CCR7-negative TemRA cells. This clonotype was sampled from a woman under 40 in good health. The CDR3 loop is CASSQGGSSYEQYF. CDR3 bases: TGTGCCAGCAGCCAGGGGGGGAGCTCCTACGAGCAGTACTTC. The whole variable domain, remainder taken from reference TRBV7-9 and TRBJ2-7, is DTGVSQNPRHKITKRGQNVTFRCDPISEHNRLYWYRQTLGQGPEFLTYFQNEAQLEKSRLLSDRFSAERPKGSFSTLEIQRTEQGDSAMYLCASSQGGSSYEQYFGPGTRLTVT.